Listed below are T cell receptor beta chains from one sample, sequenced in a study of CXCR3-negative and CXCR3-positive naive CD8 T cells. TCRdb re-called the 5' RACE reads and gives one entry per CDR3 protein, without DNA. Its listing shows over 100,000 distinct CDR3 sequences. Input material: naive CXCR3- CD8+ T cells from blood. The source is a human donor in good health. Some clones in this sample may be carry-over from other donors' samples. The CDR3 runs from the conserved cysteine through the conserved F or W. Each record gives: CDR3 protein, V gene, J gene.

CASSIGRNEQFF,TRBV19,TRBJ2-1
CASSSRGEQYF,TRBV5-5,TRBJ2-7
CASSGGTESYEQYF,TRBV9,TRBJ2-7
CASSPGQGKEKLFF,TRBV18,TRBJ1-4
CASSPRDRHSYEQYF,TRBV7-9,TRBJ2-7
CASSDFRGQGRYGYTF,TRBV7-9,TRBJ1-2
CASSSPGTYEQYF,TRBV7-9,TRBJ2-7
CATSDTTGLESGEQFF,TRBV24-1,TRBJ2-1
CASSLLQGGTNEKLFF,TRBV7-9,TRBJ1-4
CASSYGQGLYEAFF,TRBV6-2/TRBV6-3,TRBJ1-1
CATEGDRNQPQHF,TRBV28,TRBJ1-5
CASSIGLGPSNQPQHF,TRBV19,TRBJ1-5
CASSSDTSNTEAFF,TRBV5-1,TRBJ1-1
CASSIGRGSNEQFF,TRBV19,TRBJ2-1